A single sample gave rise to the 6 T cell receptor beta chains below, sequenced in a study of T cells in localized non-small cell lung cancer. TCRdb's copy holds only in-frame clones and misses some; the assay was immunoSEQ multiplex PCR. The profile shows 3,200 or so clones, about 53% of them singletons. The sample was lymph node tissue, taken before any cancer treatment. These receptors all stem from a woman aged 18 to 55 with stage I lung adenocarcinoma.

V is TRBV15 and J is TRBJ1-4; D is perhaps TRBD1 (5 bases). Trimming shortened V by 5 bases and J by 0 bases, and 10 bases separated the two germline ends. CDR1 LNHNV and CDR2 YYDKDF come from the germline V gene (reference sequence). There are 15 residues in the CDR3. CDR3 region: CATSAGLATNEKLFF. The CDR3 nucleotides are TGTGCCACCAGCGCGGGGCTTGCAACTAATGAAAAACTGTTTTTT. Using reference TRBV15 and TRBJ1-4 for the parts outside the CDR3, the full variable domain is DAMVIQNPRYQVTQFGKPVTLSCSQTLNHNVMYWYQQKSSQAPKLLFHYYDKDFNNEADTPDNFQSRRPNTSFCFLDIRSPGLGDTAMYLCATSAGLATNEKLFFGSGTQLSVL.

The chain combines TRBV28 with TRBJ1-1; 8 bases are a match to TRBD1. CDR3 size: 13 residues. J lost 7 bases, V lost 6 bases, and 7 bases had no gene match. Germline V CDR1 and CDR2: MDHEN, SYDVKM. CDR3 nucleotides: TGTGCCAGCAGCCGGACAGGGAGAATTGAAGCTTTCTTT. Translation: CASSRTGRIEAFF.

This clone has only a few counts. The gene calls are TRBV28 and TRBJ2-7; the match to TRBD1 covers 9 bases. The CDR3 totals 15 residues. The germline gives CDR1 MDHEN, CDR2 SYDVKM. J lost 4 bases, V lost 2 bases, and 6 bases had no gene match. The CDR3: CASSLGGTGSYEQYF. Written as DNA, the CDR3 is TGTGCCAGCAGTTTAGGTGGGACAGGGTCTTACGAGCAGTACTTC. Looking up the rest from reference TRBV28 and TRBJ2-7 gives the full variable domain: DVKVTQSSRYLVKRTGEKVFLECVQDMDHENMFWYRQDPGLGLRLIYFSYDVKMKEKGDIPEGYSVSREKKERFSLILESASTNQTSMYLCASSLGGTGSYEQYFGPGTRLTVT.

This clone was observed a few times. This sequence joins TRBV1 and TRBJ2-1. TRBV1 is marked as a pseudogene. The CDR3 length is 16 residues. Written as DNA, the CDR3 is TGCGCCAGCAGCCAAGACGCGTGGACCTACTACAATGAGCAGTTCTTC. This codes for CASSQDAWTYYNEQFF.

CDR3 sequence: CASSPRGVDNQPQHF. The CDR3 nucleotides are TGTGCCAGCAGTCCTCGGGGGGTTGACAATCAGCCCCAGCATTTT. This chain links TRBV28 with TRBJ1-5; TRBD1 is a possible D gene (5 bases). This CDR3 region has 15 residues. V was pared by 5 bases and J by 3 bases, with 14 bases between. The germline V gene encodes CDR1 MDHEN and CDR2 SYDVKM.

This clone was detected a few times. The rearrangement joins TRBV18 to TRBJ2-7; TRBD2 matches 9 bases. Germline V gene lookup returns CDR1 KGHSH and CDR2 LQKENI. CDR3 length: 14 amino acids. V was clipped by 1 base and J by 5 bases; unmatched bases: 3. CDR3 DNA: TGTGCCAGCTCACCACAAGCGGGAGGTGACGAGCAGTACTTC. Translating it yields CASSPQAGGDEQYF.